This passage covers 22 T cell receptor beta chains from one sample sequenced in a study of tissue T cells after allogeneic stem cell transplantation. Libraries were prepared by immunoSEQ multiplex PCR; TCRdb keeps only in-frame clonotypes and omits some of them. The sample contains under 9,000 clones, approximately 34% of which appear only once. Regarding time point: mouse harvest day 14 after allogeneic transplant. Mouse grafts combined 10^7 T-cell-depleted bone marrow cells with 10^6 splenic CD5+ T cells. The sequenced sample was skin. These receptors were collected from a female BALB/c mouse given C57BL/6 T cells with graft-versus-host disease after an allogeneic hematopoietic cell transplant.

With regard to this clone: The genes and germline here are from mouse. The read gets to within 1 residue of the CDR3 end, and the germline J gene fills in the rest. The rearrangement links TRBV12-2 to TRBJ2-7; 8 bases map to TRBD2. The CDR3 has 13 residues. V was clipped by 3 bases and J by 3 bases; unmatched bases: 3. Germline CDR1 and CDR2: SGHLS and HYDKME. CDR3 in amino acids: CASSDWGVYEQYF. The CDR3 DNA, read in part, is TGTGCCAGCTCTGACTGGGGAGTCTATGAACAGTAC.

This clone counts as medium-sized (0.01 to 0.1%). The germline and genes are mouse ones. From the germline J gene comes the end of the CDR3, since the read stops 1 residue before it. J is TRBJ1-3 and V is TRBV1; tentatively, D is TRBD1 (6 bases). The V end lost 5 bases, the J end lost 0 bases, and 11 bases lay between the germline ends. The germline gives CDR1 NSQYPW, CDR2 LRSPGD (reference sequence). This CDR3 is built from 15 residues. CDR3 sequence reads: CTCSSGAASGNTLYF. The part of the CDR3 DNA that was read is TGCACCTGCAGTTCAGGGGCCGCTTCTGGAAATACGCTCTAT.

Concerning this clone: Any gene name here is a mouse gene name. The read stops 1 residue short of the end of the CDR3; the missing end is completed from the germline J gene. The V call is TRBV26, the J call TRBJ2-4; 8 positions agree with TRBD2. Germline V CDR1 and CDR2: KGHPV, FQNQEV (reference sequence). The CDR3 loop spans 14 amino acids. V was clipped by 2 bases and J by 5 bases; unmatched bases: 3. The CDR3 sequence: CASSLLGGVNTLYF. CDR3 DNA (partial): TGTGCCAGCAGTCTGCTGGGGGGCGTAAACACCTTGTAC.

This clone has a handful of counts. Gene names and germline refer to mouse. The CDR3 end falls 1 residue outside the read, so it is completed with the germline J gene. This chain connects TRBV12-2 to TRBJ2-5, with 12 bases identical to TRBD2. V lost 0 bases, J lost 3 bases, and 3 bases stayed unmatched. Germline assignment: CDR1 SGHLS and CDR2 HYDKME. This CDR3 has 16 amino acids. The CDR3 protein is CASSLGTGGFQDTQYF. The covered CDR3 bases are TGTGCCAGCTCTCTCGGGACTGGGGGGTTTCAAGACACCCAGTAC.

A word on this clone: The genes are named according to mouse. The read stops 1 residue short of the end of the CDR3; the missing end is completed from the germline J gene. The genes are TRBV13-2 and TRBJ2-7; TRBD2 agrees at 7 bases. Germline V gives CDR1 NNHNN, CDR2 SYGAGS (reference sequence). This CDR3 is built from 11 residues. V shed 5 bases, J shed 6 bases, and the junction held 2 bases outside the gene matches. The part of the CDR3 DNA that was read is TGTGCCAGCGGAAACTGGGGTGAACAGTAC. It codes for CASGNWGEQY. The CDR3 as a whole reads CASGNWGEQYF.

As for this clone: The genes and germline here are from mouse. The read terminates 1 residue before the CDR3 end, so the remaining end is supplied by the germline J gene. The chain employs TRBV26 and TRBJ1-2; D not certain. V shed 2 bases and J shed 4 bases, with 11 bases lying between them. This CDR3 is 14 amino acids long. Per the germline V gene, CDR1 is KGHPV and CDR2 is FQNQEV (reference sequence). CDR3 DNA, as far as it was read: TGTGCCAGCAGTCTGCGGCTCCGGGGCTCCGACTACACC. Amino acid sequence: CASSLRLRGSDYT. The CDR3 in its entirety is CASSLRLRGSDYTF.

This clone was recorded only once. A much larger clone differs by one base, so this may be a read error. Genes and germline are mouse. The read finishes 1 residue shy of the CDR3 end, and the germline J gene is used to complete it. The J gene is TRBJ1-4, the V gene TRBV24; no firm D call. This CDR3 is 14 amino acids long. V lost 2 bases and J lost 0, with 4 bases in between. Per germline, CDR1 KGHTA and CDR2 FRNEEI. The CDR3 region is CASSLTVSNERLFF. The DNA read from the CDR3 is TGTGCCAGCAGTCTGACAGTTTCCAACGAAAGATTATTT.

Remarks on this clone: At one boundary the junction diverges from the germline segment, which might be a read error. Gene names and germline refer to mouse. The CDR3 end falls 1 residue outside the read, so it is completed with the germline J gene. The chain has TRBV3 and TRBJ1-3, with 9 bases fitting TRBD1. Germline-derived CDR1 and CDR2 are SNHLY and FYNGKV (reference sequence). The CDR3 has 15 residues. The CDR3 spells CQQPQQGALGNTLYF. The part of the CDR3 DNA that was read is TGCCAGCAGCCCCAACAGGGGGCGCTTGGAAATACGCTCTAT.

A remark on this clone: The germline and genes are mouse ones. The CDR3 end lies 1 residue beyond the end of the read and is filled in from the germline J gene. The chain joins TRBV26 to TRBJ2-3, with D perhaps matching TRBD1 (5 bases). Germline V gene sequence: CDR1 KGHPV, CDR2 FQNQEV (reference sequence). Trimming removed 6 bases from V and 0 bases from J, with 13 bases in between. This CDR3 is built from 15 residues. The CDR3 loop is CASRRTSRSAETLYF. The sequenced part of the CDR3 DNA is TGTGCCAGCAGACGGACATCTCGAAGTGCAGAAACGCTGTAT. The full variable domain, rest sourced from reference TRBV26 and TRBJ2-3, is NSKVIQTPRYLVKGQGQKAKMRCIPEKGHPVVFWYQQNKNNEFKFLINFQNQEVLQQIDMTEKRFSAECPSNSPCSLEIQSSEAGDSALYLCASRRTSRSAETLYFGSGTRLTVL.

This clone was recorded a few times. Gene names denote mouse genes. CDR3 DNA, as far as it was read: TGTGCCAGCAAAGAGAATTCTGGAAATACGCTCTAT. Translated: CASKENSGNTLY. The full-length CDR3 reads as CASKENSGNTLYF. The rearrangement joins TRBV13-1 to TRBJ1-3, with unresolved D. The read finishes 1 residue shy of the CDR3 end, and the germline J gene is used to complete it. The V gene lost 6 bases and the J gene lost 0 bases, with 7 bases spanning the gap. CDR3 size: 13 residues. The germline gives CDR1 NSHNY, CDR2 SYGAGN.

In the case of this clone: Here the gene names and germline are mouse. The observed sequence ends 1 residue before the CDR3 terminus, with the missing tail filled in from the germline J gene. The chain couples TRBV3 to TRBJ1-3, with D perhaps matching TRBD1 (5 bases). V was pared by 6 bases and J by 4 bases, with 13 bases between. From germline, CDR1 is SNHLY and CDR2 FYNGKV (reference sequence). CDR3 length: 14 residues. The CDR3 bases that were read are TGTGCCAGCAGTCGCGACAGTCGGGGAAATACGCTCTAT. It translates to CASSRDSRGNTLY. From start to end, the CDR3 is CASSRDSRGNTLYF.

A remark on this clone: Any gene name here is a mouse gene name. The read terminates 1 residue before the CDR3 end, so the remaining end is supplied by the germline J gene. V gene TRBV15 combines with J gene TRBJ2-3; 8 nucleotides match TRBD2. Germline lookup yields CDR1 SGHND and CDR2 FRSKSL. The V segment lost 3 bases and the J segment 3 bases; nucleotides outside the gene matches: 2. The CDR3 sequence is 14 residues long. The part of the CDR3 DNA that was read is TGTGCCAGCAGTTTGGGGGGGGCGGCAGAAACGCTGTAT. It encodes CASSLGGAAETLY. The whole CDR3 protein is CASSLGGAAETLYF.

A remark on this clone: All gene names here are mouse names. The read halts 1 residue ahead of the CDR3 end, with the missing end drawn from the germline J gene. The chain combines TRBV16 with TRBJ1-1; D is unclear. V was pared by 1 base and J by 3 bases, with 6 bases between. The CDR3 sequence is 13 residues long. Germline CDR1 and CDR2: SGHSA and FRNQAP. The DNA read from the CDR3 is TGTGCAAGCAGCTTAGCCGGTTACACAGAAGTCTTC. Residues: CASSLAGYTEVF. The CDR3 reads in full as CASSLAGYTEVFF.

This clone is medium-sized. These gene names are mouse names. The read ends 1 residue early relative to the CDR3; the germline J gene fills the gap. The J gene is TRBJ2-1, the V gene TRBV20, with D hard to call. The V end lost 6 bases, the J end lost 4 bases, and 7 bases lay between the germline ends. Germline-derived CDR1 and CDR2 are GFQATS and STVNSAI. This CDR3 region has 11 residues. The covered CDR3 bases are TGTGGTGCCCAAATATATGCTGAGCAGTTC. As protein: CGAQIYAEQF. The CDR3, in full, reads CGAQIYAEQFF.

A note on this clone: Germline and genes here are mouse. The part of the CDR3 DNA that was read is TGTGCCAGCAGTCTAGGGCAGGGTCACAACGAAAGATTATTT. Translation gives CASSLGQGHNERLF. The CDR3 in its entirety is CASSLGQGHNERLFF. The genes are TRBV26 and TRBJ1-4, with D possibly being TRBD1 (5 bases). The read ends 1 residue early relative to the CDR3; the germline J gene fills the gap. CDR1 is KGHPV, CDR2 FQNQEV, per germline (reference sequence). This CDR3 has 15 residues. The V and J ends lost 3 bases and 4 bases respectively, with 12 bases between them.

Concerning this clone itself: The listed genes are named as in mouse. The read ends 1 residue shy of where the CDR3 ends; the end is completed using the germline J gene. The chain is built from TRBV26 and TRBJ2-4; maybe TRBD1 (6 bases). Per germline, CDR1 KGHPV and CDR2 FQNQEV (reference sequence). The CDR3 is 14 residues long. V lost 5 bases to trimming and J lost 1 base, with 10 bases between them. CDR3 DNA (partial): TGTGCCAGCAGTTTCGGACAGCGTCAAAACACCTTGTAC. It translates to CASSFGQRQNTLY. The full CDR3 protein is CASSFGQRQNTLYF.

Sample share makes this clone medium-sized (0.01 to 0.1%). Mouse gene names apply. The read gets to within 1 residue of the CDR3 end, and the germline J gene fills in the rest. The V gene is TRBV26, the J gene TRBJ1-4; tentatively, D is TRBD1 (6 bases). Germline values: CDR1 KGHPV, CDR2 FQNQEV (reference sequence). The CDR3 loop spans 13 amino acids. V was clipped by 6 bases and J by 2 bases, with 7 bases between them. Partial CDR3 DNA: TGTGCCAGCAGGGGACAATCCAACGAAAGATTATTT. As protein: CASRGQSNERLF. From start to end, the CDR3 is CASRGQSNERLFF. The variable domain in full, completed from reference TRBV26 and TRBJ1-4, reads NSKVIQTPRYLVKGQGQKAKMRCIPEKGHPVVFWYQQNKNNEFKFLINFQNQEVLQQIDMTEKRFSAECPSNSPCSLEIQSSEAGDSALYLCASRGQSNERLFFGHGTKLSVL.

About this clone itself: The germline and genes are mouse ones. The read ends 1 residue early relative to the CDR3; the germline J gene fills the gap. The V and J genes are TRBV23 and TRBJ1-1; the DNA was not used to check the table's D call, TRBD1. This CDR3 contains 14 residues. The germline V gene encodes CDR1 KGHTA and CDR2 FQNQQP. CDR3 bases read: TGCTCCAGCAGTCTGGGACAGGGGGCGACAGAAGTCTTC. It yields the protein CSSSLGQGATEVF. The CDR3 in its entirety is CSSSLGQGATEVFF. The full variable domain, in which reference TRBV23 and TRBJ1-1 provide the parts outside the CDR3, is DAAVTQKPRYLIKMKGQEAEMKCIPEKGHTAVFWYQQKQSKELKFLIYFQNQQPLDQIDMVKERFSAVCPSSSLCSLGIRTCEAEDSALYLCSSSLGQGATEVFFGKGTRLTVV.

This clone was seen a few times. The gene names given are mouse names. The read gets to within 1 residue of the CDR3 end, and the germline J gene fills in the rest. The rearrangement joins TRBV1 to TRBJ2-5; TRBD2 matches 12 bases. Trimming at V came to 3 bases and at J to 3 bases, leaving 1 base not matched to a gene. Germline V gene data show CDR1 as NSQYPW and CDR2 as LRSPGD (reference sequence). The CDR3 totals 15 residues. The CDR3 region is CTCSADWGGQDTQYF. The covered CDR3 bases are TGCACCTGCAGTGCGGACTGGGGGGGACAAGACACCCAGTAC.

Turning to this clone: Gene names refer to mouse genes. The CDR3 is cut off 1 residue early in the read; its end comes from the germline J gene. This rearrangement joins TRBV26 to TRBJ1-2, with D hard to call. The germline CDR1 and CDR2 sequences are KGHPV and FQNQEV (reference sequence). With 0 bases removed from V and 1 base from J, the gap between germline ends came to 9 bases. This CDR3 is built from 15 residues. CDR3: CASSLSTWGNSDYTF. CDR3 bases read: TGTGCCAGCAGTCTGTCGACTTGGGGAAACTCCGACTACACC.

Concerning this clone: Gene and germline names: mouse. The CDR3 goes on 1 residue after the read ends, and that part is filled in from the germline J gene. The chain couples TRBV26 to TRBJ1-1; D uncertain. In germline, CDR1 is KGHPV, CDR2 FQNQEV (reference sequence). The CDR3 spans 12 residues. V lost 0 bases and J 4 bases, leaving 3 bases between the germline ends. The CDR3 loop is CASSLSFTEVFF. The CDR3 DNA, read in part, is TGTGCCAGCAGTCTGTCCTTCACAGAAGTCTTC.

Points on this clone: Gene names are the mouse ones. The read stops 1 residue short of the end of the CDR3; the missing end is completed from the germline J gene. The chain employs TRBV12-2 and TRBJ2-7, with TRBD1 matching over 9 bases. V lost 4 bases and J lost 2; bases outside the gene matches: 2. CDR1 is SGHLS and CDR2 is HYDKME in the germline V gene. The CDR3 contains 13 residues. The part of the CDR3 DNA that was read is TGTGCCAGCTCCCGGGACAGGGCCTATGAACAGTAC. Its translation: CASSRDRAYEQY. The CDR3 reads in full as CASSRDRAYEQYF.